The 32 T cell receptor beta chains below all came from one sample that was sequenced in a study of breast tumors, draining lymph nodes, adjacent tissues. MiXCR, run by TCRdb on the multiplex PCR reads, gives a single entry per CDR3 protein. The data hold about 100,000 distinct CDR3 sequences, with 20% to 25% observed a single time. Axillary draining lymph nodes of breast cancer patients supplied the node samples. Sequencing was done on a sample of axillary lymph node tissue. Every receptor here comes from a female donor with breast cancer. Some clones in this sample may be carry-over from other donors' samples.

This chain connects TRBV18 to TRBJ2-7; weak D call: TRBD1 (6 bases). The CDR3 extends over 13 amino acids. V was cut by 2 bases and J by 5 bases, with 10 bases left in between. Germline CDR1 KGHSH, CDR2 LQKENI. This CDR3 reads CASSPNRADEQYF. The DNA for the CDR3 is TGTGCCAGCTCACCAAACAGGGCCGACGAGCAGTACTTC.

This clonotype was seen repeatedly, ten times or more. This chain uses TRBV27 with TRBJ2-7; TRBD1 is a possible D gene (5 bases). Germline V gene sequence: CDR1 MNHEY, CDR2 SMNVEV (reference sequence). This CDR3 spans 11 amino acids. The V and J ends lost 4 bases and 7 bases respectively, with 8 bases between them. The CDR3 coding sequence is TGTGCCAGCAGTTCTCGGACAGAGCAGTACTTC. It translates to CASSSRTEQYF.

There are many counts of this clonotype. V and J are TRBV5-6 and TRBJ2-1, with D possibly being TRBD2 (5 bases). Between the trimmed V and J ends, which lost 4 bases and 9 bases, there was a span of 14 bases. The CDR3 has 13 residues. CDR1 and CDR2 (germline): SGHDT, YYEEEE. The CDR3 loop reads CASSPVGGSEQFF. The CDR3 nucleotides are TGTGCCAGCAGCCCGGTTGGTGGGAGTGAGCAGTTCTTC.

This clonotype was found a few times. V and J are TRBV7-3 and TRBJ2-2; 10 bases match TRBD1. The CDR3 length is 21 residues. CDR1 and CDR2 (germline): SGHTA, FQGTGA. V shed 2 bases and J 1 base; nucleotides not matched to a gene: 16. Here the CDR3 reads CASSLGPATQGDRGNTGELFF. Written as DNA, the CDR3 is TGTGCCAGCAGCTTAGGGCCGGCTACCCAGGGGGACAGGGGGAACACCGGGGAGCTGTTTTTT.

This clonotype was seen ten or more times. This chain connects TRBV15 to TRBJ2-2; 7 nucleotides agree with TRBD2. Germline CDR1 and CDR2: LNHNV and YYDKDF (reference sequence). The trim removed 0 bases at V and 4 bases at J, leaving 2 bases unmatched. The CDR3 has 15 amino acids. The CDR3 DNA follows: TGTGCCACCAGCAGAGATACGGGGGGCACCGGGGAGCTGTTTTTT. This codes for CATSRDTGGTGELFF.

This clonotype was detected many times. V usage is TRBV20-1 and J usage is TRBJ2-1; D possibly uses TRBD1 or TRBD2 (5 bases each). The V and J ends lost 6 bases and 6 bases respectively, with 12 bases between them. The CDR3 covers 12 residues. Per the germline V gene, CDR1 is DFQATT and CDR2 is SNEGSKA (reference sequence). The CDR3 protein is CSARGPANEQFF. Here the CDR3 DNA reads TGCAGTGCCCGGGGACCGGCCAATGAGCAGTTCTTC.

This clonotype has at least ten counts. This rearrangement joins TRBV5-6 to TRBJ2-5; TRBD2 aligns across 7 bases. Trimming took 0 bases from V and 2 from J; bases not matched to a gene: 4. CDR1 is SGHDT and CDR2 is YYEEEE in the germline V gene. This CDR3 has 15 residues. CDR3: CASSLAGRGQETQYF. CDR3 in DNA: TGTGCCAGCAGCTTGGCTGGGAGGGGACAAGAGACCCAGTACTTC.

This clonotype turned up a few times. Here the CDR3 DNA reads TGCAGCGTTGACCAGGGAAGCGGCGAGCAGTACTTC. This gives the protein CSVDQGSGEQYF. The chain recombines TRBV29-1 with TRBJ2-7; D may match TRBD1 or TRBD2 (5 bases each). Germline V gene data show CDR1 as SQVTM and CDR2 as ANQGSEA. This CDR3 region has 12 residues. With 3 bases removed from V and 6 bases from J, the gap between germline ends came to 12 bases.

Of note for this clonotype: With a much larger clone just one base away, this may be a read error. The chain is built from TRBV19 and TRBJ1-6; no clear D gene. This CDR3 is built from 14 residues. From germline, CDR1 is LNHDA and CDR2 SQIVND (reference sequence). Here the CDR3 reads CATHGSRSNPPLHF. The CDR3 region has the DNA TGTGCCACTCACGGGTCCCGGAGTAATCCACCCCTCCACTTT.

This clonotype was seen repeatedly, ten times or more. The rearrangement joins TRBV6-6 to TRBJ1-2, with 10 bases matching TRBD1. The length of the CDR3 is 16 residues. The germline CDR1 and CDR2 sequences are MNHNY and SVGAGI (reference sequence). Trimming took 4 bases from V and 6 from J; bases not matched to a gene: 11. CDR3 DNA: TGTGCCAGCAGTTCGGCAGACAGGGGGCGGGTTGATGGCTACACCTTC. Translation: CASSSADRGRVDGYTF.

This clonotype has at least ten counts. The CDR3 sequence is CASSVDSGTGGYTF. The CDR3 DNA is TGTGCCAGCAGCGTAGACTCAGGGACTGGAGGCTACACCTTC. The chain carries TRBV9 and TRBJ1-2, with D perhaps matching TRBD1 (5 bases). CDR3 length: 14 amino acids. V was shortened by 0 bases and J by 8 bases, with 14 bases between the two germline ends. Germline V gene lookup returns CDR1 SGDLS and CDR2 YYNGEE. Drawing the rest from reference TRBV9 and TRBJ1-2, the complete variable domain is DSGVTQTPKHLITATGQRVTLRCSPRSGDLSVYWYQQSLDQGLQFLIQYYNGEERAKGNILERFSAQQFPDLHSELNLSSLELGDSALYFCASSVDSGTGGYTFGSGTRLTVV.

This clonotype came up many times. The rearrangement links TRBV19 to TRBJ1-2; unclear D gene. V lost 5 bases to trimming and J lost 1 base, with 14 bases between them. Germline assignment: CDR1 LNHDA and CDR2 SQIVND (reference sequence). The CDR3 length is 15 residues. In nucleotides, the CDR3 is TGTGCCAGTAGTCTTAGATCCGCCCTTAACTATGGCTACACCTTC. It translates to CASSLRSALNYGYTF.

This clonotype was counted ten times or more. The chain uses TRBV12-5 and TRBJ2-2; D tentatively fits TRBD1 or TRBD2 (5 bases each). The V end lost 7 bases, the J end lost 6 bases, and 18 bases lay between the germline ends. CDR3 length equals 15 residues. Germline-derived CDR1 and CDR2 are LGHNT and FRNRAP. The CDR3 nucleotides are TGTGCTAGTGCCTTAGATGGTTGGGACGCCGGGGAGCTGTTTTTT. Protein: CASALDGWDAGELFF.

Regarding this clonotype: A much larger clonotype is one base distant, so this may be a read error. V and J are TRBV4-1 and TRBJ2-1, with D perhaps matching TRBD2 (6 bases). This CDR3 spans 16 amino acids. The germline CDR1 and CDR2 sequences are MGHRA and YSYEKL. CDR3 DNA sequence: TGCGCCAGCAGCCGCACCCTAGCGCAAAATTACAATGAGCAGCTCTTC. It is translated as CASSRTLAQNYNEQLF.

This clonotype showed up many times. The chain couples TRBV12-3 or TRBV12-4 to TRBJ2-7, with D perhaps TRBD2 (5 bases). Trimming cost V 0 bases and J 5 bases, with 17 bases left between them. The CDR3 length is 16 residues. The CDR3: CASSLALTNIGDEQYF. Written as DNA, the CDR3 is TGTGCCAGCAGTTTAGCCCTTACTAACATCGGGGACGAGCAGTACTTC.

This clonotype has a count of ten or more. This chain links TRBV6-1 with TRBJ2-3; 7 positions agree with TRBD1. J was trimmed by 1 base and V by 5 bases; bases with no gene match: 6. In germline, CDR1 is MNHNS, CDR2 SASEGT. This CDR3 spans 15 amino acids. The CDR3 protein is CASSRQGSGTDTQYF. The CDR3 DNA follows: TGTGCCAGCAGTCGACAGGGAAGCGGCACAGATACGCAGTATTTT.

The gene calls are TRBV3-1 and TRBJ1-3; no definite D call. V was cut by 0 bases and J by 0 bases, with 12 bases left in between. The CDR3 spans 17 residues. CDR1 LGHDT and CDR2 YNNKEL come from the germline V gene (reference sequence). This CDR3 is CASSQDQEGRSGNTIYF. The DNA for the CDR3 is TGTGCCAGCAGCCAAGATCAGGAGGGCCGCTCTGGAAACACCATATATTTT.

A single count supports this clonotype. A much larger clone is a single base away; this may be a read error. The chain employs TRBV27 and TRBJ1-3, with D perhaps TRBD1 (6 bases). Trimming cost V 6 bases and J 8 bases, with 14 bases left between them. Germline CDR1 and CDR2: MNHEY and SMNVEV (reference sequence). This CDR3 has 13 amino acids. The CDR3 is CASSRGGWDTIYF. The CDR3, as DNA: TGTGCCAGCAGCCGAGGGGGTTGGGACACCATATATTTT.

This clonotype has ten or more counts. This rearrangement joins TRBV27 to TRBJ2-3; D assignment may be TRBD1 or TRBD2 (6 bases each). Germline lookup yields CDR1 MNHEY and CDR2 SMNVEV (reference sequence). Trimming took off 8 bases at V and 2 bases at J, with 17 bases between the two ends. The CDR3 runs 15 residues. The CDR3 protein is CASGGTPWITDTQYF. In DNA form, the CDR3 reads TGTGCCAGCGGCGGGACACCCTGGATCACAGATACGCAGTATTTT.

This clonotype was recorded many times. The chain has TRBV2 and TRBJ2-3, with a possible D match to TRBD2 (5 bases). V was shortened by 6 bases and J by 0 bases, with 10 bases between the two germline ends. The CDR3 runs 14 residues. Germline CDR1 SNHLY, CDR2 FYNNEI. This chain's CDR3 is CASRRVHSTDTQYF. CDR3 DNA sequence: TGTGCCAGCAGGCGGGTCCATAGCACAGATACGCAGTATTTT.

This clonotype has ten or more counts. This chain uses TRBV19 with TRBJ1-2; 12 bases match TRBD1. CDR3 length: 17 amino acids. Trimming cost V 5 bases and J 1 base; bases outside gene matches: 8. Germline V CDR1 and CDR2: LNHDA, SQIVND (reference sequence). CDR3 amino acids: CASSLTGTGGDNYGYTF. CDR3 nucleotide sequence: TGTGCCAGTAGTCTAACCGGGACAGGGGGCGATAACTATGGCTACACCTTC.

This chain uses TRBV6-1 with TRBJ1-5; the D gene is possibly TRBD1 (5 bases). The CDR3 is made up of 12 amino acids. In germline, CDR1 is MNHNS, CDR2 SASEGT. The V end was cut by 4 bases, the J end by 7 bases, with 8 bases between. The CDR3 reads CASSGGVQPQHF. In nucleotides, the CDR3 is TGTGCCAGCAGTGGGGGGGTCCAGCCCCAGCATTTT.

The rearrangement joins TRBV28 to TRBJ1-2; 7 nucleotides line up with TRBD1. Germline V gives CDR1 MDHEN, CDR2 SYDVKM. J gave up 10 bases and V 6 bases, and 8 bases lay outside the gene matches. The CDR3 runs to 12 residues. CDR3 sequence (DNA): TGTGCCAGCAGCCCAGGGGGTCGGGACTACACCTTC. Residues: CASSPGGRDYTF.

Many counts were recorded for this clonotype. The CDR3 coding sequence is TGTGCCAGCAGCCAAGAGGGGAGGAGCTCCTATAATTCACCCCTCCACTTT. The encoded protein is CASSQEGRSSYNSPLHF. The chain joins TRBV4-2 to TRBJ1-6, with D unresolved. Germline lookup yields CDR1 LGHNA and CDR2 YNFKEQ. The V end was cut by 0 bases, the J end by 0 bases, with 9 bases between. The CDR3 is 17 amino acids.

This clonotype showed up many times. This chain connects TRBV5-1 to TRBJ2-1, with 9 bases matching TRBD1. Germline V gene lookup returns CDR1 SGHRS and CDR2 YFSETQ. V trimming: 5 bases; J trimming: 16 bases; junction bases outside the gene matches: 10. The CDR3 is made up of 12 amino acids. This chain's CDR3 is CASRLGGTGLFF. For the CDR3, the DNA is TGCGCCAGCAGATTAGGCGGGACAGGGCTTTTCTTC.

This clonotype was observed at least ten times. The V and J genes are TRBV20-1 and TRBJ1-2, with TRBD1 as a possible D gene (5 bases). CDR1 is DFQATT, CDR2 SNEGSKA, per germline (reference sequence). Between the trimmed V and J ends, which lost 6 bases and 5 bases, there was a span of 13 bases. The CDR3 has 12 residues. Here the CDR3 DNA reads TGCAGTGCCCGGGACCCTCCGTATGGCTACACCTTC. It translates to CSARDPPYGYTF.

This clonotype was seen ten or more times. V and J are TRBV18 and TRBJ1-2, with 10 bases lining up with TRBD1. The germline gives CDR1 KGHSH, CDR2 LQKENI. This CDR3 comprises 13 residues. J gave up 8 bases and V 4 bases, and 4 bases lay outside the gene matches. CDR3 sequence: CASSLGTGDGYTF. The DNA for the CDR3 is TGTGCCAGCTCACTCGGGACAGGGGACGGCTACACCTTC.

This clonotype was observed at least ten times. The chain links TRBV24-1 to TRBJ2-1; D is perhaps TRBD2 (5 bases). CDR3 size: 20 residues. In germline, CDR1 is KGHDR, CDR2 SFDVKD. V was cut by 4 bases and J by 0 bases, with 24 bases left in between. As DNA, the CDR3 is TGTGCCACCAGTGACTCCAGTCCCAAAAGCGGACTGAGCTCCTACAATGAGCAGTTCTTC. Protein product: CATSDSSPKSGLSSYNEQFF.

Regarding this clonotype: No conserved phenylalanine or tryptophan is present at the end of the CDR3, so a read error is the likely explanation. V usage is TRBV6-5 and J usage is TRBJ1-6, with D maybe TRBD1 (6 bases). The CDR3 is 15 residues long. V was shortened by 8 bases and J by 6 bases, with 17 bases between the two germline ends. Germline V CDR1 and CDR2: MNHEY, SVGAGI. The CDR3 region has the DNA TGTGCCAGCGGTGCCCGGGGCAGGGGTAATTCACCCCTCCACGTT. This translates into CASGARGRGNSPLHV.

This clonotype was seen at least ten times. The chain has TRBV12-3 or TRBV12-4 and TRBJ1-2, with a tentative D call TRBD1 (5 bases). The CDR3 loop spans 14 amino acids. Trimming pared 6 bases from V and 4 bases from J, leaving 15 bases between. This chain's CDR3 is CASSERGAGYGYTF. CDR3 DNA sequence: TGTGCCAGCAGCGAGAGGGGCGCAGGCTATGGCTACACCTTC.

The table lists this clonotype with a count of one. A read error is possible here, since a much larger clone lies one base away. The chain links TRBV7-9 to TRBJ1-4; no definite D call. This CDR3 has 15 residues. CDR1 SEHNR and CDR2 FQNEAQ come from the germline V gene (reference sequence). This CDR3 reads CAGSSDGSTNEKLFF. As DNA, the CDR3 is TGTGCCGGCAGCTCGGACGGTTCAACTAATGAAAAACTGTTTTTT.

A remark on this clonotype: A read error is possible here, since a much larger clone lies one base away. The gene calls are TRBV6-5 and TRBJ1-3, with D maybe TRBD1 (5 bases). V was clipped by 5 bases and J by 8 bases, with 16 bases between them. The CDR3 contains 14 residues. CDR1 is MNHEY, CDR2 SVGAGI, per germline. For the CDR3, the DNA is TGTGCCAGCAGTCGTCAGGGACGGAGTGACACCATATATTTT. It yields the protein CASSRQGRSDTIYF.